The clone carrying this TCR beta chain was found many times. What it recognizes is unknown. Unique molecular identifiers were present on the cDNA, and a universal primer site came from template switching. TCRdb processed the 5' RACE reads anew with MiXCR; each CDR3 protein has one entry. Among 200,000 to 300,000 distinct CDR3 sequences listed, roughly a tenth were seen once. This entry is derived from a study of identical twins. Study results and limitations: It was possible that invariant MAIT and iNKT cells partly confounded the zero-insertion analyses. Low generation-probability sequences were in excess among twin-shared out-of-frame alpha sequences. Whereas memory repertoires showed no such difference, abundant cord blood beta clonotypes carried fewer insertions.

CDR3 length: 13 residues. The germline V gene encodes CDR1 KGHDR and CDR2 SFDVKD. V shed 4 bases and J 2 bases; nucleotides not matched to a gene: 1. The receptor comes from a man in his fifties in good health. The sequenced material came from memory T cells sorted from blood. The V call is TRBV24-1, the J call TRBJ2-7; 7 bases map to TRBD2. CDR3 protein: CATSEAGAYEQYF. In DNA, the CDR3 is TGTGCCACCAGTGAGGCGGGAGCCTACGAGCAGTACTTC.